This record concerns one T cell receptor beta chain sequence. Antigen unknown. The sample belongs to a study of cytomegalovirus exposure and HLA in healthy donors. The study ran its PCR with 60 Vbeta and 13 Jbeta primers. Profiled with immunoSEQ multiplex PCR; TCRdb holds only in-frame clones, not every one. The table lists 65,000 to 95,000 clones, more than 60% of them singletons. CDR1 is SGHRS and CDR2 is YFSETQ in the germline V gene. The CDR3 consists of 13 residues. The V gene lost 7 bases and the J gene lost 2 bases, with 10 bases spanning the gap. General study results and limits: Within an earlier analysis, most TCR beta V segments proved productive either about 87% or about 30% of the time. Another analysis was done later, and it associated 16,951 TCR beta sequences with HLA alleles at 0.05 false discovery rate. Further analysis, carried out later, found HLA-associated TCR beta chains more clonally expanded than equally common other chains. Despite most TCR sequences being rare, some public TCRs occurred in many donors.

This clonotype originated in a human donor in good health. The chain combines TRBV5-1 with TRBJ1-3; D is undetermined. Sequencing used PBMCs. CDR3 loop: CASGEAAGNTIYF. CDR3 DNA sequence: TGCGCCAGCGGGGAGGCTGCTGGAAACACCATATATTTT.